This T cell receptor (beta chain) was identified during a study of CD8 T cells in ankylosing spondylitis. One entry per CDR3 protein, called by TCRdb with MiXCR from the 5' RACE reads. This sample yields some 250,000 distinct CDR3 sequences, of which 20% to 30% are seen a single time; around 0.58% belongs to the top ten. The table lists this clonotype with a few counts. Antigen specificity is unknown. Per germline, CDR1 SEHNR and CDR2 FQNEAQ (reference sequence). V gave up 5 bases and J gave up 5 bases, with 16 bases separating them. The CDR3 extends over 14 amino acids. General study points: Typical of ankylosing spondylitis blood, it appeared, was a TCR beta motif of seven to nine highly homologous variants. Matched ankylosing spondylitis synovial fluid reportedly contained a significantly enriched population of disease-linked clones. Some of these motif variants have turned up before, in reports on reactive arthritis synovial fluid and blood.

The sequenced material came from blood, either unsorted or a sorted T cell fraction (not recorded which). The chain joins TRBV7-9 to TRBJ2-7; TRBD1 might be the D (6 bases). The TCR comes from a male donor with ankylosing spondylitis or in good health (not recorded which). The CDR3 sequence: CASSATGLRNEQYF. CDR3 sequence (DNA): TGTGCCAGCAGCGCAACAGGGTTGAGGAACGAGCAGTACTTC.